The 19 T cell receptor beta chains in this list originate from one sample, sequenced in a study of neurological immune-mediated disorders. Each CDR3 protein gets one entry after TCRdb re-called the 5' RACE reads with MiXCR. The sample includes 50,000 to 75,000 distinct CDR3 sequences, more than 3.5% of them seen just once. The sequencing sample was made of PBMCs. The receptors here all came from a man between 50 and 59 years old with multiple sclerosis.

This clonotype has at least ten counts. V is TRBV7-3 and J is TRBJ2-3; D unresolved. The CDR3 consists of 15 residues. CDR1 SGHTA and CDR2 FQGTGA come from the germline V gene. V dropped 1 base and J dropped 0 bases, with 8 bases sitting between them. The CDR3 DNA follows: TGTGCCAGCAGCTTAAGCGGAACTAGCACAGATACGCAGTATTTT. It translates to CASSLSGTSTDTQYF.

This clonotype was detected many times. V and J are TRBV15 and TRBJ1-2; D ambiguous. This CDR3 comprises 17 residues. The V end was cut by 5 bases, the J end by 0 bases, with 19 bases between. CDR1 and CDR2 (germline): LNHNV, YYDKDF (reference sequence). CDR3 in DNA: TGTGCCACCAGCTCCCCAGAAGGGCCCCATTCTAACTATGGCTACACCTTC. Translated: CATSSPEGPHSNYGYTF.

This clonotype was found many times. In nucleotides, the CDR3 is TGTGCCAGAACACAGGGGGGAGGCTACACCTTC. Residues: CARTQGGGYTF. This chain joins TRBV30 and TRBJ1-2, with TRBD1 identical over 8 bases. Trimming cost V 8 bases and J 8 bases; bases outside gene matches: 7. The germline V gene encodes CDR1 GTSNPN and CDR2 SVGIG (reference sequence). This CDR3 comprises 11 residues.

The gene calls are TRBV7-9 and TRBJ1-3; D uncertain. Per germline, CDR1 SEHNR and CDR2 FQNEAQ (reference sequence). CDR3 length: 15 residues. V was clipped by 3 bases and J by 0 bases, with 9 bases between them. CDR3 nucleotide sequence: TGTGCCAGCAGCTTGGGCCAGAGCTCTGGAAACACCATATATTTT. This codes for CASSLGQSSGNTIYF.

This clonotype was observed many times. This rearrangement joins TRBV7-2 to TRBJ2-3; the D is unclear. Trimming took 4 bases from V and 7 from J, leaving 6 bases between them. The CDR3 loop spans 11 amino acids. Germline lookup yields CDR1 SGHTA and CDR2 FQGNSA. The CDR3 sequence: CASSSLNTQYF. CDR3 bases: TGTGCCAGCAGCTCTCTTAATACGCAGTATTTT.

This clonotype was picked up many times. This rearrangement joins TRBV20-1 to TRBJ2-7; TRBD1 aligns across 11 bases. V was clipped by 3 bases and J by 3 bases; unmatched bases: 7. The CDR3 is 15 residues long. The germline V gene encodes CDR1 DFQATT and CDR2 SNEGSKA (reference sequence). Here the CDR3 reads CSASGGQGGNYEQYF. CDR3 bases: TGCAGTGCTAGTGGGGGACAGGGGGGAAACTACGAGCAGTACTTC.

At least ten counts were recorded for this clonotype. CDR3: CASSLSGSYNEQFF. The CDR3 DNA reads TGTGCCAGCAGCTTGTCGGGGTCCTACAATGAGCAGTTCTTC. The genes are TRBV5-8 and TRBJ2-1; D may be TRBD2 (5 bases). V dropped 1 base and J dropped 1 base, with 6 bases sitting between them. CDR1 is SGHTS and CDR2 is YDEGEE in the germline V gene. The CDR3 covers 14 residues. Full variable domain (rest looked up from reference TRBV5-8 and TRBJ2-1): EAGVTQSPTHLIKTRGQQATLRCSPISGHTSVYWYQQALGLGLQFLLWYDEGEERNRGNFPPRFSGRQFPNYSSELNVNALELEDSALYLCASSLSGSYNEQFFGPGTRLTVL.

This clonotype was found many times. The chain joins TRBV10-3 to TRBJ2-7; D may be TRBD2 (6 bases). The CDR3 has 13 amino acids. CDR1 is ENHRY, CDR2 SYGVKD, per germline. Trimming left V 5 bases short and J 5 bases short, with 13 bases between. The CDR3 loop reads CAISWGDGDEQYV. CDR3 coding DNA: TGTGCCATCAGTTGGGGGGACGGCGACGAGCAGTACGTC.

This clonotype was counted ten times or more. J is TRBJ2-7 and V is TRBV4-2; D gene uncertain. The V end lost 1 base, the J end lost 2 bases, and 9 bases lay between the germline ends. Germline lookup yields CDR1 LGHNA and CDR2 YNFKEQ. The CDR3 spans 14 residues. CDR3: CASSQVAATYEQYF. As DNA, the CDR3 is TGTGCCAGCAGCCAAGTGGCTGCAACCTACGAGCAGTACTTC.

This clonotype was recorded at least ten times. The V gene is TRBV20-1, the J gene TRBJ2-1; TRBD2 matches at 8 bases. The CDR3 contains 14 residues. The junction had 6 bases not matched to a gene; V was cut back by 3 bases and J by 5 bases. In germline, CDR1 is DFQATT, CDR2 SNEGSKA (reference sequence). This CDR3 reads CSASAGGINNEQFF. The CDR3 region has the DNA TGCAGTGCTAGTGCGGGGGGAATCAACAATGAGCAGTTCTTC.

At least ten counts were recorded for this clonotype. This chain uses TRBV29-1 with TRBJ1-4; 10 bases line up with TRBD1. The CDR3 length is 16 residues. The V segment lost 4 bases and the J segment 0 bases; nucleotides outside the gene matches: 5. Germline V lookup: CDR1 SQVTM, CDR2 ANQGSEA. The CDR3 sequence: CSVVDRGGATNEKLFF. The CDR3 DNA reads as TGCAGCGTTGTGGACAGGGGGGGAGCAACTAATGAAAAACTGTTTTTT. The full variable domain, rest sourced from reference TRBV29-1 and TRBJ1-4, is SAVISQKPSRDICQRGTSLTIQCQVDSQVTMMFWYRQQPGQSLTLIATANQGSEATYESGFVIDKFPISRPNLTFSTLTVSNMSPEDSSIYLCSVVDRGGATNEKLFFGSGTQLSVL.

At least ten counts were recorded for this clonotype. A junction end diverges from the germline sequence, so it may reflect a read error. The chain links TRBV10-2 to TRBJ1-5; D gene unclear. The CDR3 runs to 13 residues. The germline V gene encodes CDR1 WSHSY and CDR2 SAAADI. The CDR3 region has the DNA TGCGCCAGCAGTGAGTCTAGCTATCAGCCCCAGCATTTT. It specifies CASSESSYQPQHF.

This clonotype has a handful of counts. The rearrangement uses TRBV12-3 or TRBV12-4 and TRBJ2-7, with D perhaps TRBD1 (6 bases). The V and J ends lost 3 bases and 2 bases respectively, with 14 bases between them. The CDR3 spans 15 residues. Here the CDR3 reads CASSFHQGQTYEQYF. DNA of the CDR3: TGTGCCAGCAGTTTTCACCAGGGGCAGACCTACGAGCAGTACTTC.

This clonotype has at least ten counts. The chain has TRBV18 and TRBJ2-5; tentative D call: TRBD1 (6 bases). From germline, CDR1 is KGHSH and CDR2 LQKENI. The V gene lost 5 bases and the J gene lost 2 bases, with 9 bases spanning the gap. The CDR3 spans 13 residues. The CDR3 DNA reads TGTGCCAGCTCAGTGGGACAACAAGAGACCCAGTACTTC. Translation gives CASSVGQQETQYF.

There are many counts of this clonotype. DNA of the CDR3: TGTGCCAGCAGTGCCCGGGAACCGATTCAAGAGACCCAGTACTTC. It translates to CASSAREPIQETQYF. This rearrangement joins TRBV6-1 to TRBJ2-5, with a weak D call TRBD2 (5 bases). V was clipped by 4 bases and J by 2 bases, with 14 bases between them. The germline CDR1 and CDR2 sequences are MNHNS and SASEGT. The CDR3 has 15 residues.

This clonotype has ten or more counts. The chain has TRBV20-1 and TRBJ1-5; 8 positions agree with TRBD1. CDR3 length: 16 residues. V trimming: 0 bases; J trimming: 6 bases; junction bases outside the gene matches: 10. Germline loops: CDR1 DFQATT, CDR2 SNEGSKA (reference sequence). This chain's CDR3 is CSARDRAGGFGQPQHF. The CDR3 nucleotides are TGCAGTGCTAGAGATAGGGCAGGGGGCTTCGGTCAGCCCCAGCATTTT.

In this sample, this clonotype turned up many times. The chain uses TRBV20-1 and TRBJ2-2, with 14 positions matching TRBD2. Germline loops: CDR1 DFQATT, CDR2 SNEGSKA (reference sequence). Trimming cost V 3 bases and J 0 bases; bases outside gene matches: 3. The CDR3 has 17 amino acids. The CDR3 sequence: CSARTSGGATNTGELFF. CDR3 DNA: TGCAGTGCTAGGACTAGCGGGGGGGCGACGAACACCGGGGAGCTGTTTTTT.

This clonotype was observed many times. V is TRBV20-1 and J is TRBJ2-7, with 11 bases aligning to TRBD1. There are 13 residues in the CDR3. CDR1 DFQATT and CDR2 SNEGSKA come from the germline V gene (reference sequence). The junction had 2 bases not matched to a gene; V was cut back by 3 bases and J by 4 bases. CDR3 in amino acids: CSARGQGGYEQYV. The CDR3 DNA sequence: TGCAGTGCTAGGGGACAGGGGGGATACGAGCAGTACGTC.

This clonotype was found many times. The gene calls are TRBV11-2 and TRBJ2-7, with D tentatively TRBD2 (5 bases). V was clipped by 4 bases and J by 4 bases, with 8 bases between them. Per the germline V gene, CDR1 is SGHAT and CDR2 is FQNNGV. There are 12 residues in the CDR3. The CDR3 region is CASSSGWYEQYV. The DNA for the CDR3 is TGTGCCAGCAGCTCGGGGTGGTACGAGCAGTACGTC.